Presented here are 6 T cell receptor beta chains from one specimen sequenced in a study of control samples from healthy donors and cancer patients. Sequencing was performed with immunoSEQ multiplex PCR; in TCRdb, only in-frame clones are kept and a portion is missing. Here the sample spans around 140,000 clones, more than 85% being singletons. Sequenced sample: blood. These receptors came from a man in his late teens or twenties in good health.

The CDR3 DNA follows: TGTGCCAGCAGTGAAGAGATGGGAGATGAGCAGTTCTTC. Translated: CASSEEMGDEQFF. V and J are TRBV6-4 and TRBJ2-1, with D perhaps matching TRBD2 (5 bases). In germline, CDR1 is MRHNA, CDR2 SNTAGT. V lost 3 bases, J lost 8 bases, and 11 bases lay in between. The CDR3 is 13 amino acids.

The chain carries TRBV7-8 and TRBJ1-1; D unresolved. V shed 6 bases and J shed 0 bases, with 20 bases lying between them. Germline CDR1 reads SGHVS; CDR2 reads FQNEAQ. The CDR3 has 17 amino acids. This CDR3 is CASSHGWAQPMNTEAFF. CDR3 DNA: TGTGCCAGCAGTCACGGGTGGGCGCAGCCCATGAACACTGAAGCTTTCTTT.

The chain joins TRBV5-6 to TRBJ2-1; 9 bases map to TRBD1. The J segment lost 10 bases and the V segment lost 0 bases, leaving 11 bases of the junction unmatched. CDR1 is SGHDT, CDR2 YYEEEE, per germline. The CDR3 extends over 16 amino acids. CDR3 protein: CASSLVGGTGTREQFF. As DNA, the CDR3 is TGTGCCAGCAGCTTGGTTGGCGGGACAGGGACTCGGGAGCAGTTCTTC.

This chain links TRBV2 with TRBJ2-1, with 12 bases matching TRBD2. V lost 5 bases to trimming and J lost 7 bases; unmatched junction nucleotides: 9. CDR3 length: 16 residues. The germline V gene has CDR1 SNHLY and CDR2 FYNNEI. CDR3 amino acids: CASSPSSGRARNEQFF. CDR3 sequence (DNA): TGTGCCAGCAGTCCCTCTAGCGGGAGGGCCAGGAATGAGCAGTTCTTC.

CDR3 sequence reads: CASSLGSMNTEAFF. The CDR3 DNA reads as TGCGCCAGCAGCTTGGGGAGCATGAACACTGAAGCTTTCTTT. V and J are TRBV5-1 and TRBJ1-1; no definite D call. The CDR3 is 14 residues long. Trimming took off 0 bases at V and 0 bases at J, with 6 bases between the two ends. Per germline, CDR1 SGHRS and CDR2 YFSETQ.

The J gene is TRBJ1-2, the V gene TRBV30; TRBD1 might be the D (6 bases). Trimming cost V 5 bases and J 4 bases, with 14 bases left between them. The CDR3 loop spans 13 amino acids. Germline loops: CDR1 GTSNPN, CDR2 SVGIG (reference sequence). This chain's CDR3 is CAWGEDSLYGYTF. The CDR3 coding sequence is TGTGCCTGGGGGGAGGACAGTCTCTATGGCTACACCTTC. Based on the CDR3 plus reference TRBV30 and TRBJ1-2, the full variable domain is SQTIHQWPATLVQPVGSPLSLECTVEGTSNPNLYWYRQAAGRGLQLLFYSVGIGQISSEVPQNLSASRPQDRQFILSSKKLLLSDSGFYLCAWGEDSLYGYTFGSGTRLTVV.